This entry lists 26 T cell receptor beta chains sequenced from one sample in a study of OX40 agonist ivuxolimab in advanced cancers. Sequenced by immunoSEQ multiplex PCR; TCRdb stores in-frame clones only, minus some. The sample shows roughly 120,000 clones, around 92% of them seen only once. The sample in question was CD4+ or CD8+ T cells sorted from blood, obtained in a trial of the OX40 agonist ivuxolimab. The receptors were sampled from an adult with an advanced solid tumor such as melanoma, head and neck, liver or kidney cancer.

The chain couples TRBV7-2 to TRBJ2-4; D gene ambiguous. The CDR3 is 13 amino acids. Germline CDR1 SGHTA, CDR2 FQGNSA. The V end was cut by 3 bases, the J end by 1 base, with 4 bases between. CDR3 nucleotides: TGTGCCAGCAGCTTTTCTGCCAAAAACATTCAGTACTTC. It yields the protein CASSFSAKNIQYF.

The chain recombines TRBV28 with TRBJ2-7; D possibly corresponds to TRBD1 (6 bases). This CDR3 has 15 residues. Deletions cut 4 bases from V and 4 bases from J, with 17 bases between. CDR1 and CDR2 (germline): MDHEN, SYDVKM. The CDR3 reads CASSSSGTLSYEQYF. CDR3 coding DNA: TGTGCCAGCAGTTCTTCCGGGACATTGAGTTACGAGCAGTACTTC. The variable domain in full, completed from reference TRBV28 and TRBJ2-7, reads DVKVTQSSRYLVKRTGEKVFLECVQDMDHENMFWYRQDPGLGLRLIYFSYDVKMKEKGDIPEGYSVSREKKERFSLILESASTNQTSMYLCASSSSGTLSYEQYFGPGTRLTVT.

The CDR3 nucleotides read TGTGCCTGGTCCGGCCCTCTGGGCGAGCAGTACTTC. Translation: CAWSGPLGEQYF. This chain links TRBV30 with TRBJ2-7; D is unclear. Germline V lookup: CDR1 GTSNPN, CDR2 SVGIG (reference sequence). There are 12 residues in the CDR3. Trimming shortened V by 5 bases and J by 6 bases, and 14 bases separated the two germline ends.

The V gene is TRBV28, the J gene TRBJ2-1; D is possibly TRBD2 (5 bases). Germline V gene data show CDR1 as MDHEN and CDR2 as SYDVKM. V dropped 5 bases and J dropped 7 bases, with 18 bases sitting between them. The CDR3 covers 15 residues. CDR3 region: CASSLLVTGNNEQFF. CDR3 sequence (DNA): TGTGCCAGCAGTCTCCTCGTTACGGGGAATAATGAGCAGTTCTTC.

The chain couples TRBV4-2 to TRBJ2-3; 11 positions match TRBD2. V shed 4 bases and J 0 bases; nucleotides not matched to a gene: 6. Looked up from germline, CDR1 is LGHNA and CDR2 is YNFKEQ. The CDR3 covers 17 residues. The CDR3 coding sequence is TGTGCCAGCAGCCGGGTGGGACTAGCGGTTAGCACAGATACGCAGTATTTT. Translated: CASSRVGLAVSTDTQYF.

The J gene is TRBJ2-1, the V gene TRBV10-2, with D unresolved. V lost 1 base and J 2 bases, leaving 9 bases between the germline ends. Per the germline V gene, CDR1 is WSHSY and CDR2 is SAAADI. The CDR3 extends over 15 amino acids. In nucleotides, the CDR3 is TGCGCCAGCAGTGAGTGGTCTTCTGCCTACAATGAGCAGTTCTTC. It is translated as CASSEWSSAYNEQFF.

This clone has just one count. The gene calls are TRBV28 and TRBJ2-7; TRBD2 agrees at 8 bases. There are 15 residues in the CDR3. V shed 7 bases, J shed 2 bases, and the junction held 10 bases outside the gene matches. Germline lookup yields CDR1 MDHEN and CDR2 SYDVKM. Here the CDR3 reads CASTLASSGPYEQYF. CDR3 nucleotides: TGTGCCAGCACCCTTGCTTCTAGCGGGCCCTACGAGCAGTACTTC.

The rearrangement joins TRBV19 to TRBJ2-7; D might be TRBD1 (5 bases). CDR1 is LNHDA and CDR2 is SQIVND in the germline V gene (reference sequence). This CDR3 comprises 14 residues. The V end lost 5 bases, the J end lost 2 bases, and 13 bases lay between the germline ends. The CDR3 sequence: CASSLAGSAYEQYF. The CDR3 nucleotides read TGTGCCAGTAGTTTGGCAGGGTCGGCCTACGAGCAGTACTTC.

The chain uses TRBV4-1 and TRBJ2-7; tentatively, D is TRBD1 or TRBD2 (5 bases each). Looked up from germline, CDR1 is MGHRA and CDR2 is YSYEKL. V lost 1 base and J lost 6, with 19 bases in between. CDR3 length: 16 amino acids. This chain's CDR3 is CASSQGGALGGGEQYF. CDR3 sequence (DNA): TGCGCCAGCAGCCAAGGAGGGGCCCTTGGCGGAGGCGAGCAGTACTTC.

J is TRBJ2-1 and V is TRBV7-9; possible D gene TRBD2, 5 bases. CDR3 size: 16 residues. The V gene's germline CDR1 is SEHNR and CDR2 FQNEAQ (reference sequence). V lost 4 bases, J lost 4 bases, and 17 bases lay in between. As DNA, the CDR3 is TGTGCCAGCAGCTCTATACCCCCCGCGGGTTACAATGAGCAGTTCTTC. Amino acids: CASSSIPPAGYNEQFF.

This clone was observed a single time. V gene TRBV5-1 combines with J gene TRBJ1-1, with 10 positions matching TRBD1. Trimming removed 1 base from V and 4 bases from J; junction bases left unmatched: 4. The germline V gene has CDR1 SGHRS and CDR2 YFSETQ. The CDR3 sequence is 15 residues long. The DNA for the CDR3 is TGCGCCAGCAGCTTGTCGGGACAGGGGCCCACTGAAGCTTTCTTT. This sequence encodes CASSLSGQGPTEAFF.

This chain connects TRBV30 to TRBJ2-7, with D unresolved. Between the trimmed V and J ends, which lost 5 bases and 7 bases, there was a span of 12 bases. This CDR3 is built from 11 residues. Germline V gene sequence: CDR1 GTSNPN, CDR2 SVGIG (reference sequence). This CDR3 is CAWSTLGEQYF. DNA for the CDR3: TGTGCCTGGTCGACCCTGGGGGAGCAGTACTTC.

V and J are TRBV5-4 and TRBJ2-3; D might be TRBD1 or TRBD2, each matching 6 bases. CDR1 SGHNT and CDR2 YYREEE come from the germline V gene (reference sequence). The CDR3 runs to 16 residues. The V end lost 2 bases, the J end lost 3 bases, and 16 bases lay between the germline ends. DNA for the CDR3: TGTGCCAGCAGCTTCCGACTAGTAGGGGGGACAGATACGCAGTATTTT. Protein: CASSFRLVGGTDTQYF. The entire variable domain, with the rest obtained from reference TRBV5-4 and TRBJ2-3, is as follows: ETGVTQSPTHLIKTRGQQVTLRCSSQSGHNTVSWYQQALGQGPQFIFQYYREEENGRGNFPPRFSGLQFPNYSSELNVNALELDDSALYLCASSFRLVGGTDTQYFGPGTRLTVL.

The rearrangement uses TRBV9 and TRBJ2-7; TRBD2 aligns across 7 bases. CDR3 length: 14 amino acids. With 4 bases clipped from V and 7 bases from J, the junction kept 11 bases outside the gene matches. Germline CDR1 is SGDLS and CDR2 is YYNGEE. CDR3 region: CASSSLRGVREQYF. The CDR3 DNA is TGTGCCAGCAGCTCCCTCCGGGGGGTGAGGGAGCAGTACTTC.

The V gene is TRBV19, the J gene TRBJ1-3; a possible D gene is TRBD1 (6 bases). Trimming took off 7 bases at V and 0 bases at J, with 22 bases between the two ends. The CDR3 extends over 18 amino acids. The germline V gene encodes CDR1 LNHDA and CDR2 SQIVND (reference sequence). The CDR3 loop is CASTSNRARILSGNTIYF. CDR3 bases: TGTGCCAGTACCTCGAACAGGGCGCGTATCCTCTCTGGAAACACCATATATTTT.

The V gene is TRBV7-2, the J gene TRBJ2-3; 13 bases are shared with TRBD2. Germline V gene lookup returns CDR1 SGHTA and CDR2 FQGNSA. CDR3 length equals 17 residues. The V and J ends lost 1 base and 0 bases, in that order; junction bases with no gene match: 1. The CDR3 region has the DNA TGTGCCAGCAGCTTAGGACTAGCGGGAGGAAGCACAGATACGCAGTATTTT. Residues: CASSLGLAGGSTDTQYF.

V gene TRBV10-3 combines with J gene TRBJ1-5, with no clear D. Per germline, CDR1 ENHRY and CDR2 SYGVKD. The CDR3 totals 14 residues. With 7 bases removed from V and 1 base from J, the gap between germline ends came to 11 bases. The CDR3 region has the DNA TGTGCCATCAAGGCGGATTCAAGCAATCAGCCCCAGCATTTT. Translated: CAIKADSSNQPQHF.

The chain links TRBV27 to TRBJ1-6; weak D call: TRBD1 (5 bases). CDR3 length: 17 amino acids. CDR1 and CDR2 (germline): MNHEY, SMNVEV (reference sequence). V lost 5 bases and J 0 bases, leaving 14 bases between the germline ends. CDR3 DNA: TGTGCCAGCAGTCGCAGGGAGTTGAGCTCCTATAATTCACCCCTCCACTTT. Protein: CASSRRELSSYNSPLHF.

V is TRBV9 and J is TRBJ2-5; 11 nucleotides line up with TRBD2. The CDR3 length is 14 residues. Germline-derived CDR1 and CDR2 are SGDLS and YYNGEE. The trim removed 2 bases at V and 4 bases at J, leaving 1 base unmatched. CDR3 in amino acids: CASSVTSGRETQYF. CDR3 nucleotide sequence: TGTGCCAGCAGCGTCACTAGCGGGAGAGAGACCCAGTACTTC.

The chain is built from TRBV28 and TRBJ2-7; TRBD1 might be the D (6 bases). Germline V lookup: CDR1 MDHEN, CDR2 SYDVKM. This CDR3 spans 16 amino acids. V lost 1 base and J lost 1, with 14 bases in between. The DNA for the CDR3 is TGTGCCAGCAGTTTATTGGTTACAGGGAATTCCTACGAGCAGTACTTC. Its translation: CASSLLVTGNSYEQYF.

CDR3: CASSVSQMYGYTF. In DNA form, the CDR3 reads TGTGCCAGCAGCGTATCGCAGATGTATGGCTACACCTTC. The rearrangement uses TRBV9 and TRBJ1-2; D is ambiguous. The CDR3 consists of 13 residues. CDR1 and CDR2 (germline): SGDLS, YYNGEE. Trimming shortened V by 1 base and J by 5 bases, and 9 bases separated the two germline ends.

The J gene is TRBJ1-1, the V gene TRBV11-2, with 9 nucleotides matching TRBD1. The CDR3 is 13 residues long. V shed 3 bases, J shed 6 bases, and the junction held 2 bases outside the gene matches. CDR1 and CDR2 from the germline V gene are SGHAT and FQNNGV. This chain's CDR3 is CASSLGQGSEAFF. The CDR3 DNA reads as TGTGCCAGCAGCTTGGGACAGGGCTCTGAAGCTTTCTTT. The full variable domain, with the rest looked up from reference TRBV11-2 and TRBJ1-1, is EAGVAQSPRYKIIEKRQSVAFWCNPISGHATLYWYQQILGQGPKLLIQFQNNGVVDDSQLPKDRFSAERLKGVDSTLKIQPAKLEDSAVYLCASSLGQGSEAFFGQGTRLTVV.

V usage is TRBV28 and J usage is TRBJ1-2; TRBD1 is a possible D gene (6 bases). The CDR3 extends over 13 amino acids. CDR1 is MDHEN and CDR2 is SYDVKM in the germline V gene. V dropped 6 bases and J dropped 4 bases, with 12 bases sitting between them. CDR3 in DNA: TGTGCCAGCAGCCCGGGGGCCGGCTATGGCTACACCTTC. As protein: CASSPGAGYGYTF.

The chain uses TRBV7-9 and TRBJ2-7; D gene uncertain. Trimming took off 7 bases at V and 5 bases at J, with 21 bases between the two ends. This CDR3 comprises 15 residues. Germline CDR1 and CDR2: SEHNR and FQNEAQ (reference sequence). CDR3 protein: CASTSPITRQDEQYF. For the CDR3, the DNA is TGTGCCAGCACCTCTCCTATAACCAGGCAAGACGAGCAGTACTTC.

Notes on this clone: The junction and the germline gene differ at one end; a read error may be behind it. The V call is TRBV29-1, the J call TRBJ1-2; possibly TRBD1 for D (5 bases). Germline V gene sequence: CDR1 SQVTM, CDR2 ANQGSEA. CDR3 size: 14 residues. In DNA, the CDR3 is TGCAGCGCTGAATGGACACCTGGGAACTATGGCTACACCTTC. Protein product: CSAEWTPGNYGYTF.

The gene calls are TRBV5-1 and TRBJ2-5; weak D call: TRBD1 (6 bases). Between the trimmed V and J ends, which lost 0 bases and 4 bases, there was a span of 10 bases. Germline loops: CDR1 SGHRS, CDR2 YFSETQ. The CDR3 runs to 14 residues. The DNA of the CDR3 is TGCGCCAGCAGCTTGGTGGCAGGGGTAGAGACCCAGTACTTC. Amino acid sequence: CASSLVAGVETQYF.